Shown below are 13 T cell receptor beta chains from a single sample sequenced in a study of blood T cell repertoires in COVID-19. Using immunoSEQ multiplex PCR, the repertoire was profiled, and TCRdb retains in-frame clones only, with some absent. The profile shows roughly 280,000 clones, 88% of them singletons. Sequenced material: PBMCs or T cells enriched from blood (not recorded which). The origin of the receptors is a woman aged 50 to 60 who had recovered from COVID-19.

V is TRBV20-1 and J is TRBJ2-3; 11 nucleotides align to TRBD2. CDR1 is DFQATT and CDR2 is SNEGSKA in the germline V gene (reference sequence). The CDR3 spans 17 residues. V trimming: 3 bases; J trimming: 5 bases; junction bases outside the gene matches: 13. CDR3 amino acids: CSASSPPGLAGGDTQYF. DNA for the CDR3: TGCAGTGCTAGTAGCCCCCCGGGGCTAGCGGGAGGAGATACGCAGTATTTT.

Written as DNA, the CDR3 is TGTGCCAGCAGTTACCGAACCCTAGCGGGAGAGCAGTTCTTC. Amino acids: CASSYRTLAGEQFF. The V and J genes are TRBV6-5 and TRBJ2-1; 9 bases fit TRBD2. The CDR3 loop spans 14 amino acids. V gave up 2 bases and J gave up 10 bases; unmatched junction bases: 6. Germline V gene sequence: CDR1 MNHEY, CDR2 SVGAGI.

This chain joins TRBV28 and TRBJ1-5; D uncertain. The germline CDR1 and CDR2 sequences are MDHEN and SYDVKM. With 3 bases removed from V and 2 bases from J, the gap between germline ends came to 2 bases. The CDR3 totals 12 residues. The CDR3 is CASSFGNQPQHF. The CDR3 region has the DNA TGTGCCAGCAGTTTCGGCAATCAGCCCCAGCATTTT.

This rearrangement joins TRBV19 to TRBJ1-5; no definite D call. Germline CDR1 and CDR2: LNHDA and SQIVND (reference sequence). Deletions cut 6 bases from V and 4 bases from J, with 7 bases between. The CDR3 length is 12 residues. CDR3 coding DNA: TGTGCCAGTAGACCAACAAATCAGCCCCAGCATTTT. It specifies CASRPTNQPQHF.

V and J are TRBV18 and TRBJ2-3; TRBD2 aligns across 7 bases. Unmatched junction bases numbered 6, after V lost 2 bases and J lost 1 base. Germline V CDR1 and CDR2: KGHSH, LQKENI. This CDR3 has 16 residues. The CDR3 is CASSPKLAFGTDTQYF. The CDR3 DNA reads TGTGCCAGCTCACCAAAACTAGCGTTCGGCACAGATACGCAGTATTTT.

V gene TRBV5-6 combines with J gene TRBJ1-1; a weak D match, TRBD1 (6 bases). V lost 4 bases and J lost 3, with 13 bases in between. The CDR3 runs 14 residues. CDR1 and CDR2 from the germline V gene are SGHDT and YYEEEE. CDR3 protein: CASSEQGLHTEAFF. The DNA for the CDR3 is TGTGCCAGCAGCGAGCAGGGGTTACACACTGAAGCTTTCTTT.

The chain has TRBV4-3 and TRBJ1-3; possible D gene TRBD1, 6 bases. CDR3 size: 16 residues. V dropped 0 bases and J dropped 0 bases, with 9 bases sitting between them. The germline V gene encodes CDR1 LGHNA and CDR2 YSLEER. The CDR3 region has the DNA TGCGCCAGCAGCCAAGATACGACAGGCTCTGGAAACACCATATATTTT. Translation gives CASSQDTTGSGNTIYF.

Details on this clone: The sample holds other DNA sequences that translate to the same CDR3. CDR3 bases: TGCGCCAGCAGCCAAGACCCGACAGGGGGAAACACCATATATTTT. Residues: CASSQDPTGGNTIYF. This sequence joins TRBV4-3 and TRBJ1-3, with 7 bases lining up with TRBD1. Germline loops: CDR1 LGHNA, CDR2 YSLEER. Losses at the gene ends were 0 bases for V and 4 bases for J; bases not matched to a gene: 3. The CDR3 spans 15 residues.

This clone was found a few times. V is TRBV7-3 and J is TRBJ2-2; 8 bases are a match to TRBD2. The J segment lost 2 bases and the V segment lost 5 bases, leaving 7 bases of the junction unmatched. From germline, CDR1 is SGHTA and CDR2 FQGTGA. The CDR3 spans 16 residues. CDR3 in amino acids: CASSKAGVTNTGELFF. The DNA for the CDR3 is TGTGCCAGCAGCAAAGCGGGAGTGACAAACACCGGGGAGCTGTTTTTT.

The V gene is TRBV25-1, the J gene TRBJ1-6; D possibly corresponds to TRBD1 (5 bases). Germline assignment: CDR1 MGHDK and CDR2 SYGVNS. Trimming pared 6 bases from V and 7 bases from J, leaving 13 bases between. The CDR3 consists of 14 residues. CDR3 protein: CASRSETDNSPLHF. The CDR3 DNA reads TGTGCCAGCAGGTCGGAGACAGACAATTCACCCCTCCACTTT.

This clone was detected only a few times. DNA of the CDR3: TGTGCCAGCATTGTCTCCGGGACAGGGGGCGGAGGCTACACCTTC. It encodes CASIVSGTGGGGYTF. This rearrangement joins TRBV28 to TRBJ1-2; 12 nucleotides agree with TRBD1. The CDR3 totals 15 residues. Per the germline V gene, CDR1 is MDHEN and CDR2 is SYDVKM. The junction had 11 bases not matched to a gene; V was cut back by 7 bases and J by 8 bases.

The chain has TRBV28 and TRBJ1-2; TRBD1 is a possible D gene (6 bases). CDR1 and CDR2 (germline): MDHEN, SYDVKM. V shed 5 bases and J shed 5 bases, with 9 bases lying between them. This CDR3 has 12 residues. CDR3 amino acids: CASSKGHYGYTF. For the CDR3, the DNA is TGTGCCAGCAGTAAGGGACATTATGGCTACACCTTC.

The chain employs TRBV7-2 and TRBJ1-2; D perhaps matches TRBD1 (5 bases). V was clipped by 8 bases and J by 2 bases, with 15 bases between them. CDR1 is SGHTA, CDR2 FQGNSA, per germline. This CDR3 is built from 14 residues. The CDR3 nucleotides are TGTGCCAGCGGCGTCGCAGGGTCGAACTATGGCTACACCTTC. Its translation: CASGVAGSNYGYTF.